The clone carrying this T cell receptor beta chain was detected only a few times. Antigen unknown. TCRdb re-derived calls from the 5' RACE reads in MiXCR, one entry per CDR3 protein. The table has fewer than 250,000 distinct CDR3 sequences, approximately 8% seen once; the top ten hold roughly 5%. V lost 6 bases and J 3 bases, leaving 15 bases between the germline ends. Looked up from germline, CDR1 is SGHRS and CDR2 is YFSETQ. The CDR3 contains 14 residues. This record belongs to a study of identical twins. The study's findings and limits: Cord blood's abundant beta clonotypes had fewer insertions, unlike memory repertoires.

The same data also contributed to another study, on yellow fever vaccine responses in identical twins.

Sequencing was done on a sample of CD8+ T cells sorted from blood. The rearrangement uses TRBV5-1 and TRBJ1-1; D possibly corresponds to TRBD1 (5 bases). This sequence originates from a young woman in good health. The CDR3 nucleotides read TGCGCCAGCACTGGGGGGGGACCCCACACTGAAGCTTTCTTT. Protein: CASTGGGPHTEAFF.